Reported below is one T cell receptor beta chain. This clone was picked up one time. Its target antigen remains unknown. Per-base quality was not reported, and no clone a single base away is much larger than it. The data belong to a study of shared clonotypes between healthy human individuals (dated by TCRdb to about 2020). Context from the whole study: The cohort comprised two women and a few men aged 18 to 49 years. Per donor, three plates each were used for CD4 naive and CD4 memory, two for CD8 naive, and one for CD8 memory. Blood TCR repertoires of several healthy adults were deeply sequenced to estimate repertoire size and the extent of clonotype sharing between individuals. Libraries were prepared and TCR repertoires were sequenced by different laboratories using diverse techniques, in order to increase sequencing depth and limit assay-specific biases. Per donor, leukapheresis produced somewhere between about 0.8 and 9 billion PBMCs. The study at large found these results: Estimated clonotype richness was generally larger for naive than for memory subsets. When a few donors were compared, the shared fraction of clonotypes was around 4.6% for naive CD4, around 4% for naive CD8, about 2.4% for memory CD4, and 0.3% to 0.5% for memory CD8. The genetic and exposure-history diversity represented was limited by the small number of donors. Compared with non-shared clonotypes, clonotypes shared by all four sorted-subset donors had higher generation probabilities. Pairwise subsampling led to the expectation that sequencing depth would affect the degree of clonotype sharing among donors. Rarefaction of sorted-subset datasets indicated incomplete sequencing despite the large sequencing depth. Sampling was limited to blood, and TCR repertoires in tissue likely differ from TCR repertoires in blood.

V is reduced by 4 bases and J by 6 bases, leaving a spacing of 13 bases between them. CDR3 length: 13 amino acids, cysteine to phenylalanine. Only the CDR3 part of the read is kept: 39 bases, read in frame from the first base. The germline V gene yields SGHRS for CDR1 and YFSETQ for CDR2. The donors were healthy, HIV-negative adults who had no recently reported acute infections or vaccinations. Every donor was a Caucasian adult living in Nashville, Tennessee, USA. CD4+ T cells were enriched by magnetic negative selection, after which naive cells were positively selected on CD45RA and the negative fraction was taken as the memory subset. After blood collection by leukapheresis, PBMCs were isolated using Ficoll-Histopaque density gradient centrifugation and then cryopreserved in the vapor phase of liquid nitrogen. Purity and quantity of every magnetically sorted T cell population were checked by analytical flow cytometry. Genomic DNA was isolated from each sorted fraction and quantified by UV absorbance on a Nanodrop 2000c.

TCR CDR3 regions were amplified from genomic DNA by multiplex PCR using the deep immunoSEQ assay. For each cell subset, the extracted genomic DNA was distributed evenly across all wells of several immunoSEQ 96-well plates, and each plate served as one replicate. For sorted subsets, around 0.2 ug genomic DNA, equal to some 28,000 T cell genomes, was loaded into each replicate PCR. Purified libraries were quantified with a Qubit 3.0 fluorometer, sized on a Bioanalyzer 2100, and re-quantified with the KAPA Library Quantification kit. A separate single-read 150-cycle Illumina NextSeq 550 flow cell was used to sequence each immunoSEQ 96-well plate. Concerning the study's data processing: Because only junctional sequences without quality scores were contained in the immunoSEQ output, filtering matching that applied to full-length reads could not be performed. Sequences were annotated with PyIR, a Python wrapper for IgBLAST v1.9, using IMGT germline references to assign V/J genes and CDR3. Reads were removed for weak V/J assignments (E-value above 1e-6), missing CDR3, stop codons, out-of-frame junctions, or ambiguous translated residues. V3J clonotypes were defined as sequences sharing the same inferred V gene, J gene, and CDR3 amino acid sequence. The percentage overlap between two repertoires was calculated by dividing the number of shared unique clonotypes by the size of the smaller repertoire. RTK rarefaction, the Chao1 estimator, and Recon v2.1 estimates of unobserved clonotypes were used to assess repertoire richness. Generation probabilities were computed with OLGA for all TCRbeta clonotypes obtained by the gDNA method from a few donors. TCRdb mirrors the immuneACCESS table, restricted to in-frame sequences. Some clones are absent from its copies; in checked studies, under half trace to an unresolved V gene, and the reason for the others is unknown. The V and J calls and the clone size are those of that table, but D and trimming were determined from the DNA. For this sample the table gives a few million clones, of which under 97% were detected only once. In total, the top ten clones hold 0.1% to 0.15% of the sample.

The source material was naive CD4+ T cells sorted from blood. The intended sense of this specimen's cell subset or site label: CD45RA+ positively selected. Recombination connected TRBV5-1 to TRBJ1-1; the D region possibly corresponds to TRBD1 (5 bases align). The clonotype comes from a man between 18 and 29 years old in good health. The CDR3 loop reads CASSPRQGAEAFF. The DNA sequence is as follows: TGCGCCAGCAGCCCGAGACAAGGGGCTGAAGCTTTCTTT.